This TCR beta chain was recovered during a study of memory CD4+ T cells and cytomegalovirus serostatus. Trimming pared 0 bases from V and 5 bases from J, leaving 13 bases between. Germline V gives CDR1 GTSNPN, CDR2 SVGIG (reference sequence). CDR3 length equals 14 residues. Study observations and caveats: A US-trained random forest predicted CMV serostatus with median AUC around 0.93.

The sort gate was single viable CD3+CD4+CD8-CD45RO+ cells for memory CD4+ T cells. The protocol was immunoSEQ multiplex PCR, while the TCRdb copy is restricted to in-frame clones and leaves out a portion. The table has almost 45,000 clones, approximately 81% seen once. As for this clone: Its specificity is unknown.

The chain recombines TRBV30 with TRBJ1-1, with TRBD1 as a possible D gene (5 bases). The receptor comes from an adult in good health and CMV-seronegative. The sequencing input was memory CD4+ T cells from blood. CDR3 residues: CAWSVIPGRTEAFF. Here the CDR3 DNA reads TGTGCCTGGAGTGTAATCCCAGGGCGGACTGAAGCTTTCTTT. Based on the CDR3 plus reference TRBV30 and TRBJ1-1, the full variable domain is SQTIHQWPATLVQPVGSPLSLECTVEGTSNPNLYWYRQAAGRGLQLLFYSVGIGQISSEVPQNLSASRPQDRQFILSSKKLLLSDSGFYLCAWSVIPGRTEAFFGQGTRLTVV.